The 8 T cell receptor beta chains reported below all come from one sample, sequenced in a study of blood T cell repertoires in COVID-19. Libraries were prepared by immunoSEQ multiplex PCR; TCRdb keeps only in-frame clonotypes and omits some of them. The repertoire includes 150,000 to 200,000 clones, approximately 86% of them detected once, and less than 3% sits in the top ten. Sequencing used peripheral blood. The receptors come from a man in his forties with active or convalescent COVID-19.

This chain uses TRBV30 with TRBJ2-3, with D perhaps matching TRBD1 (5 bases). V was shortened by 3 bases and J by 1 base, with 5 bases between the two germline ends. From germline, CDR1 is GTSNPN and CDR2 SVGIG (reference sequence). The CDR3 spans 12 residues. The CDR3 reads CAWSRGTDTQYF. CDR3 in DNA: TGTGCCTGGAGCAGGGGCACAGATACGCAGTATTTT.

The V and J genes are TRBV24-1 and TRBJ2-1; D is perhaps TRBD1 (6 bases). The CDR3 is made up of 15 amino acids. Trimming shortened V by 7 bases and J by 6 bases, and 18 bases separated the two germline ends. CDR1 KGHDR and CDR2 SFDVKD come from the germline V gene. This CDR3 reads CATRAPGALSNEQFF. CDR3 bases: TGTGCCACCAGGGCCCCAGGGGCGCTGAGCAATGAGCAGTTCTTC.

The genes are TRBV19 and TRBJ2-7; 12 nucleotides align to TRBD2. This CDR3 has 15 amino acids. V lost 3 bases and J lost 7; bases outside the gene matches: 7. Germline V lookup: CDR1 LNHDA, CDR2 SQIVND (reference sequence). For the CDR3, the DNA is TGTGCCAGTAGTATGGTACTAGCGGGGGGAGGTGAGCAGTACTTC. Translation gives CASSMVLAGGGEQYF.

The chain combines TRBV28 with TRBJ2-7; 9 bases are shared with TRBD1. V was clipped by 5 bases and J by 2 bases; unmatched bases: 4. This CDR3 region has 14 residues. Germline lookup yields CDR1 MDHEN and CDR2 SYDVKM. Written as DNA, the CDR3 is TGTGCCAGCAGTACGACAGGGGGGGCCTACGAGCAGTACTTC. It codes for CASSTTGGAYEQYF.

This clone was seen only once. The V and J genes are TRBV3-1 (or the pseudogene TRBV3-2) and TRBJ2-5; 9 bases agree with TRBD1. V trimming: 1 base; J trimming: 3 bases; junction bases outside the gene matches: 0. This CDR3 comprises 14 residues. From germline, CDR1 is LGHDT and CDR2 YNNKEL (reference sequence). The CDR3 loop is CASSQGTGEETQYF. In nucleotides, the CDR3 is TGTGCCAGCAGCCAAGGGACAGGGGAAGAGACCCAGTACTTC.

This clone was observed once. This chain links TRBV24-1 with TRBJ2-5; D possibly corresponds to TRBD2 (5 bases). V shed 4 bases and J shed 5 bases, with 16 bases lying between them. Germline CDR1 and CDR2: KGHDR and SFDVKD. This CDR3 has 15 residues. The CDR3 DNA is TGTGCCACCAGTGACCGCGTGGGAGTAGCGGAGACCCAGTACTTC. Its protein product is CATSDRVGVAETQYF.

V gene TRBV3-1 (or the pseudogene TRBV3-2) combines with J gene TRBJ2-5; weak D call: TRBD2 (6 bases). Trimming cost V 1 base and J 3 bases, with 9 bases left between them. The CDR3 contains 14 residues. In germline, CDR1 is LGHDT, CDR2 YNNKEL (reference sequence). This CDR3 is CASSQVGEEETQYF. CDR3 coding DNA: TGTGCCAGCAGCCAAGTAGGGGAGGAAGAGACCCAGTACTTC.

This clone was picked up one time. The V and J genes are TRBV3-1 (or the pseudogene TRBV3-2) and TRBJ2-3; 8 bases are shared with TRBD2. From germline, CDR1 is LGHDT and CDR2 YNNKEL (reference sequence). Trimming cost V 1 base and J 7 bases; bases outside gene matches: 10. The CDR3 sequence is 16 residues long. The CDR3 sequence is CASSQVAGGNGNTQYF. CDR3 DNA: TGTGCCAGCAGCCAAGTGGCGGGGGGTAACGGGAATACGCAGTATTTT.